These 7 T cell receptor beta chains share one sample of origin, sequenced in a study of blood T cell repertoires in COVID-19. Here immunoSEQ multiplex PCR was the method, and the copy in TCRdb shows in-frame clones only, minus some. The table includes hundreds of thousands of clones, around four fifths detected once. Source material: peripheral blood. All receptors derive from a woman aged 45-65 years with active or convalescent COVID-19.

The chain uses TRBV6-5 and TRBJ1-5, with D unclear. Deletions cut 0 bases from V and 3 bases from J, with 6 bases between. The CDR3 length is 14 residues. In germline, CDR1 is MNHEY, CDR2 SVGAGI. CDR3 bases: TGTGCCAGCAGTTACTCCCGGTACAATCAGCCCCAGCATTTT. This encodes CASSYSRYNQPQHF.

V and J are TRBV18 and TRBJ2-5; weak D call: TRBD2 (7 bases). The V gene lost 2 bases and the J gene lost 6 bases, with 13 bases spanning the gap. Germline V gives CDR1 KGHSH, CDR2 LQKENI. CDR3 length: 14 amino acids. The CDR3 region has the DNA TGTGCCAGCTCACCAAACAGGGAGGGGAAGACCCAGTACTTC. Residues: CASSPNREGKTQYF.

The V and J genes are TRBV28 and TRBJ1-2, with a weak D call TRBD1 (5 bases). V was pared by 6 bases and J by 1 base, with 21 bases between. The germline CDR1 and CDR2 sequences are MDHEN and SYDVKM. CDR3 length: 17 residues. DNA of the CDR3: TGTGCCAGCAGATCCCCTACTTCCGAGACAGTTAACTATGGCTACACCTTC. This translates into CASRSPTSETVNYGYTF.

This clone was picked up one time. V and J are TRBV5-4 and TRBJ1-2; 8 bases line up with TRBD1. CDR1 and CDR2 from the germline V gene are SGHNT and YYREEE (reference sequence). The CDR3 has 16 residues. Trimming took 3 bases from V and 3 from J; bases not matched to a gene: 10. CDR3 nucleotide sequence: TGTGCCAGCAGCTCCAGACGGACAGGGTCGGACTATGGCTACACCTTC. This translates into CASSSRRTGSDYGYTF.

The chain is built from TRBV6-5 and TRBJ2-1; 7 bases agree with TRBD2. With V trimmed by 6 bases and J by 7 bases, 12 bases remained unmatched. Germline V lookup: CDR1 MNHEY, CDR2 SVGAGI. This CDR3 contains 15 residues. The DNA for the CDR3 is TGTGCCAGCAGAAGAGAAGGCGGGAGAGGGAATGAGCAGTTCTTC. Amino acid sequence: CASRREGGRGNEQFF.

Regarding this clone: Other nucleotide sequences from this sample produce the same CDR3. V gene TRBV7-2 combines with J gene TRBJ2-3; D possibly corresponds to TRBD2 (5 bases). The CDR3 runs to 17 residues. V lost 4 bases and J lost 1, with 18 bases in between. Germline CDR1 is SGHTA and CDR2 is FQGNSA. CDR3 bases: TGTGCCAGCAGCTCCCCCCCAGCGGTAAGGGGCACAGATACGCAGTATTTT. This codes for CASSSPPAVRGTDTQYF.

V is TRBV2 and J is TRBJ1-1, with D perhaps TRBD1 (5 bases). The CDR3 runs 17 residues. The germline V and J ends were trimmed by 6 bases and 1 base, with 21 bases remaining between them. Germline lookup yields CDR1 SNHLY and CDR2 FYNNEI. In nucleotides, the CDR3 is TGTGCCAGCAGACTAGCTCGACAGCGTAATTCGAACACTGAAGCTTTCTTT. This codes for CASRLARQRNSNTEAFF.